This T cell receptor (beta chain) appears in the sequencing data of a study of T-cell reconstitution after alpha-beta-depleted transplantation in children. Overall study findings and caveats: Several hundred graft clones that had expanded were reportedly the source of alpha-beta T cells about two months after transplant. Newly generated T cells supplied most T-cell counts and diversity one year post-transplant.

The sample holds many counts of this clonotype. Antigen specificity is unknown. The CDR3 totals 17 residues. Germline assignment: CDR1 SGHTA and CDR2 FQGNSA. The trim removed 0 bases at V and 2 bases at J, leaving 7 bases unmatched. Unique molecular identifiers tagged the TCRbeta library. TCRdb re-analysed the PCR reads in MiXCR, keeping a single row per CDR3 protein. Of about 300,000 distinct CDR3 sequences listed, 7.5% to 9% are singletons. The chain carries TRBV7-2 and TRBJ1-5, with TRBD1 identical over 7 bases. The source material was peripheral blood, sampled 360 days after TCRalphabeta/CD19-depleted stem cell transplant. The source of this sequence is a female patient aged 2-9 years who had a stem cell transplant for Fanconi anemia, so the T cells may come from the graft donor. The CDR3 nucleotides read TGTGCCAGCAGCTTAGCGGGGAGGGGGCGCGGCAATCAGCCCCAGCATTTT. It specifies CASSLAGRGRGNQPQHF. Combining the CDR3 with reference TRBV7-2 and TRBJ1-5 gives the whole variable domain GAGVSQSPSNKVTEKGKDVELRCDPISGHTALYWYRQSLGQGLEFLIYFQGNSAPDKSGLPSDRFSAERTGGSVSTLTIQRTQQEDSAVYLCASSLAGRGRGNQPQHFGDGTRLSIL.